The 22 T cell receptor beta chains given below trace back to one sample, sequenced in a study of identical twins. TCRdb used MiXCR to reprocess the 5' RACE reads, holding one entry per CDR3 protein. The sample lists 520,000 or so distinct CDR3 sequences; roughly 21% were seen once. These sequences were also reported in another study, on T cells expressing NK-cell markers.

Sequenced material: CD4+ T cells sorted from blood. Receptors originate from a young woman in good health.

V gene TRBV5-1 combines with J gene TRBJ2-3, with 10 positions matching TRBD2. Germline V gives CDR1 SGHRS, CDR2 YFSETQ. This CDR3 has 14 amino acids. V gave up 4 bases and J gave up 5 bases; unmatched junction bases: 4. The CDR3 spells CASSAGTSEDTQYF. The CDR3 DNA reads as TGCGCCAGCAGCGCCGGGACTAGCGAAGATACGCAGTATTTT.

This clonotype was recorded a few times. The chain links TRBV20-1 to TRBJ2-1; no firm D call. The CDR3 has 13 amino acids. The germline V gene encodes CDR1 DFQATT and CDR2 SNEGSKA (reference sequence). V was pared by 3 bases and J by 2 bases, with 8 bases between. Here the CDR3 DNA reads TGCAGTGCTAGTGGGTGGACCTACAATGAGCAGTTCTTC. It specifies CSASGWTYNEQFF.

This clonotype was picked up a small number of times. V and J are TRBV20-1 and TRBJ2-5, with D unresolved. V was trimmed by 2 bases and J by 4 bases, leaving 14 bases between them. The CDR3 has 14 residues. The germline gives CDR1 DFQATT, CDR2 SNEGSKA (reference sequence). Written as DNA, the CDR3 is TGCAGTGCTAGACGTCATGTGGTTCTAGAGACCCAGTACTTC. Amino acids: CSARRHVVLETQYF.

This clonotype is a singleton in its sample. This CDR3 is CASNTDRATYEQYF. Here the CDR3 DNA reads TGTGCCAGCAATACGGACAGGGCGACGTACGAGCAGTACTTC. The chain is built from TRBV2 and TRBJ2-7; 8 bases are shared with TRBD1. This CDR3 contains 14 residues. Unmatched junction bases numbered 9, after V lost 7 bases and J lost 4 bases. CDR1 and CDR2 from the germline V gene are SNHLY and FYNNEI.

This clonotype was picked up a small number of times. V gene TRBV20-1 combines with J gene TRBJ2-1; 9 bases match TRBD2. The CDR3 is made up of 14 amino acids. Germline V lookup: CDR1 DFQATT, CDR2 SNEGSKA (reference sequence). After removal of 3 bases from V and 6 bases from J, the junction contained 6 bases not matched to a gene. This CDR3 is CSARWAGGSNEQFF. CDR3 in DNA: TGCAGTGCTAGGTGGGCGGGGGGGAGCAATGAGCAGTTCTTC.

This clonotype was seen repeatedly, ten times or more. V usage is TRBV20-1 and J usage is TRBJ2-5; no reliable D call. Trimming took off 4 bases at V and 4 bases at J, with 7 bases between the two ends. This CDR3 has 11 amino acids. The germline gives CDR1 DFQATT, CDR2 SNEGSKA (reference sequence). The CDR3 spells CSATVGETQYF. The CDR3 DNA is TGCAGTGCTACCGTAGGAGAGACCCAGTACTTC.

This clonotype was detected only a few times. CDR3 nucleotide sequence: TGTGCCAGCAGCCCCATGTACGAGGGTCGCTCCTACGAGCAGTACTTC. Protein sequence: CASSPMYEGRSYEQYF. The genes are TRBV7-8 and TRBJ2-7; perhaps TRBD2 as D (5 bases). V was pared by 5 bases and J by 0 bases, with 17 bases between. Germline CDR1 is SGHVS and CDR2 is FQNEAQ. The CDR3 extends over 16 amino acids.

This clonotype has more than one count but fewer than ten. The chain is built from TRBV30 and TRBJ2-7; the match to TRBD1 covers 9 bases. The germline CDR1 and CDR2 sequences are GTSNPN and SVGIG (reference sequence). Trimming at V came to 0 bases and at J to 3 bases, leaving 15 bases not matched to a gene. CDR3 size: 18 residues. The CDR3 sequence is CAWSVPRDRVIRDYEQYF. The CDR3 bases are TGTGCCTGGAGTGTACCCCGGGACAGGGTAATTCGGGACTACGAGCAGTACTTC.

The V and J genes are TRBV27 and TRBJ2-5; a weak D match, TRBD2 (5 bases). CDR3 length: 12 amino acids. Germline assignment: CDR1 MNHEY and CDR2 SMNVEV (reference sequence). V was trimmed by 8 bases and J by 0 bases, leaving 7 bases between them. The CDR3 sequence: CASSDYQETQYF. DNA for the CDR3: TGTGCCAGCTCGGACTACCAAGAGACCCAGTACTTC.

This chain connects TRBV29-1 to TRBJ1-1; D gene unclear. V dropped 7 bases and J dropped 7 bases, with 10 bases sitting between them. CDR3 size: 10 residues. The V gene's germline CDR1 is SQVTM and CDR2 ANQGSEA. The CDR3 is CSGGIGEAFF. The CDR3 DNA sequence: TGCAGCGGTGGGATCGGTGAAGCTTTCTTT.

This clonotype has more than one count but fewer than ten. The chain has TRBV29-1 and TRBJ1-2, with D hard to call. V was clipped by 7 bases and J by 5 bases, with 5 bases between them. CDR1 is SQVTM and CDR2 is ANQGSEA in the germline V gene. The CDR3 loop spans 9 amino acids. CDR3 in amino acids: CSADYGYTF. The CDR3 nucleotides read TGCAGCGCTGATTATGGCTACACCTTC.

This clonotype was detected many times. V gene TRBV7-2 combines with J gene TRBJ2-2, with D possibly TRBD2 on 5 matching bases. This CDR3 spans 16 amino acids. The V gene's germline CDR1 is SGHTA and CDR2 FQGNSA. The V gene lost 5 bases and the J gene lost 4 bases, with 17 bases spanning the gap. The CDR3 spells CASSPGPRAGTGELFF. The DNA for the CDR3 is TGTGCCAGCAGCCCAGGACCGAGGGCGGGCACCGGGGAGCTGTTTTTT.

This chain connects TRBV20-1 to TRBJ2-5; possibly TRBD2 for D (5 bases). The CDR3 is 12 amino acids. Trimming took 6 bases from V and 5 from J, leaving 13 bases between them. Germline V gives CDR1 DFQATT, CDR2 SNEGSKA (reference sequence). The DNA of the CDR3 is TGCAGTGCCAAGAGGGTTAGGGAGACCCAGTACTTC. Translated: CSAKRVRETQYF.

The chain links TRBV6-1 to TRBJ2-5; 7 bases are a match to TRBD2. Germline loops: CDR1 MNHNS, CDR2 SASEGT. The ends lost 6 bases at V and 5 bases at J; junction bases unmatched: 3. The CDR3 consists of 12 residues. The chain's CDR3 is CASRREGETQYF. CDR3 bases: TGTGCCAGCAGAAGGGAGGGGGAGACCCAGTACTTC.

In this sample, this clonotype turned up a few times. J is TRBJ1-2 and V is TRBV12-3 or TRBV12-4; D gene uncertain. V was trimmed by 2 bases and J by 6 bases, leaving 16 bases between them. This CDR3 is built from 15 residues. The CDR3: CASSLLKRHPNGYTF. The CDR3 DNA is TGTGCCAGCAGTTTATTAAAACGGCACCCCAATGGCTACACCTTC.

This clonotype showed up just a few times. This rearrangement joins TRBV15 to TRBJ2-7, with D possibly TRBD2 on 6 matching bases. CDR1 LNHNV and CDR2 YYDKDF come from the germline V gene (reference sequence). The CDR3 is 15 residues long. V was pared by 5 bases and J by 2 bases, with 16 bases between. The CDR3, as DNA: TGTGCCACCAGCTCGCCTGGAGCGGGTGCCTACGAGCAGTACTTC. This gives the protein CATSSPGAGAYEQYF.

Only a few counts were recorded for this clonotype. The chain combines TRBV29-1 with TRBJ2-5; 8 positions agree with TRBD1. Germline V gives CDR1 SQVTM, CDR2 ANQGSEA. This CDR3 has 12 amino acids. With V trimmed by 4 bases and J by 5 bases, 3 bases remained unmatched. In DNA, the CDR3 is TGCAGCGTTGCAGGGGGCGCCGAGACCCAGTACTTC. Protein sequence: CSVAGGAETQYF.

The V gene is TRBV29-1, the J gene TRBJ2-7; 8 bases map to TRBD2. Trimming removed 6 bases from V and 5 bases from J; junction bases left unmatched: 6. The V gene's germline CDR1 is SQVTM and CDR2 ANQGSEA. CDR3 length equals 12 residues. The CDR3 is CSVVAGGDEQYF. CDR3 in DNA: TGCAGCGTGGTCGCGGGGGGTGACGAGCAGTACTTC.

The chain links TRBV20-1 to TRBJ2-1, with no clear D. CDR1 and CDR2 (germline): DFQATT, SNEGSKA (reference sequence). V lost 6 bases and J 11 bases, leaving 14 bases between the germline ends. This CDR3 contains 11 residues. In nucleotides, the CDR3 is TGCAGTGCGGTTGGACCCCCACAGCAGTTCTTC. It specifies CSAVGPPQQFF.

This clonotype was detected a few times. CDR3 sequence (DNA): TGTGCCAGCAGCTTAGTTGCCAGGGGTGGGGAGACCCAGTACTTC. As protein: CASSLVARGGETQYF. The rearrangement links TRBV11-2 to TRBJ2-5; maybe TRBD1 (6 bases). Germline CDR1 is SGHAT and CDR2 is FQNNGV. The CDR3 loop spans 15 amino acids. V lost 1 base to trimming and J lost 5 bases, with 14 bases between them.

This clonotype occurred a few times. The chain carries TRBV7-2 and TRBJ2-5, with D unresolved. Trimming stripped 5 bases from V and 2 bases from J, with 9 bases between. Germline V lookup: CDR1 SGHTA, CDR2 FQGNSA. The CDR3 runs 13 residues. CDR3 sequence: CASSPPPQETQYF. CDR3 coding DNA: TGTGCCAGCAGCCCCCCCCCGCAAGAGACCCAGTACTTC.

The sample holds a few counts of this clonotype. The CDR3 DNA follows: TGTGCCAGCAGTTACAGCGTCCGAGGGTACGAGCAGTACTTC. Its translation is CASSYSVRGYEQYF. V gene TRBV6-2 or TRBV6-3 combines with J gene TRBJ2-7, with a weak D call TRBD2 (5 bases). CDR3 length: 14 amino acids. Germline V gene sequence: CDR1 MNHEY, CDR2 SVGEGT. Trimming stripped 2 bases from V and 4 bases from J, with 12 bases between.